The clone carrying this TCR beta chain was counted between two and nine times. The target antigen is unknown. MiXCR was run by TCRdb on the 5' RACE reads, yielding one entry per CDR3 protein. The data hold around 490,000 distinct CDR3 sequences, with about 16% observed a single time. These data belong to a study of identical twins. The CDR3 is 15 residues long. V gave up 3 bases and J gave up 0 bases, with 9 bases separating them. Germline CDR1 is LGHDT and CDR2 is YNNKEL (reference sequence). Study outcomes and limitations: Whereas memory repertoires showed no such difference, abundant cord blood beta clonotypes carried fewer insertions. Beta out-of-frame twin sharing showed a weaker excess.

The same sample was also used in a study of yellow fever vaccine responses in identical twins. Turning to that study: Vaccine-induced T cell responses in twins were reportedly observed to appear partly convergent, partly personalized.

V is TRBV3-1 and J is TRBJ2-4, with D unresolved. This TCR came from a young woman in good health. Sequenced sample: CD4+ T cells sorted from blood. The CDR3 protein is CASSQRGTAKNIQYF. The CDR3 DNA is TGTGCCAGCAGCCAGAGAGGAACAGCCAAAAACATTCAGTACTTC.